This T cell receptor beta chain appears in the sequencing data of a study of T cell responses to AZD1222 COVID-19 vaccine. Overall study findings and caveats: The study identified only a handful of AZD1222 recipients as seropositive at baseline. It should be noted that donors were predominantly white British and more often female, and clonal diversity was possibly underestimated.

Concerning this clone itself: No antigen is known for it.

Libraries were prepared by immunoSEQ multiplex PCR; TCRdb keeps only in-frame clonotypes and omits some of them. This repertoire shows some 150,000 clones, 90% to 95% found once; its top ten account for approximately 2.7%. Material: peripheral blood, obtained on day 0 of MenACWY control vaccination. This receptor was identified in an adult in good health.

CDR3 protein: CASSEAPRASDTQYF. The CDR3 DNA reads TGTGCCAGCAGTGAAGCCCCCCGGGCTTCAGATACGCAGTATTTT. The gene calls are TRBV6-1 and TRBJ2-3, with D unresolved. The germline V gene encodes CDR1 MNHNS and CDR2 SASEGT. Trimming took 0 bases from V and 4 from J, leaving 11 bases between them. The CDR3 spans 15 residues.